The clone carrying this T cell receptor (beta chain) was detected a few times. Antigen specificity is unknown. Documented time point: cycle 4 day 1 (C4D1), after less than seven weeks of nivolumab. Every patient had relapsed following autologous stem cell transplantation, and cohorts differed in brentuximab vedotin exposure. Researchers report purifying CD4+ T cells from thawed PBMCs by magnetic negative selection. Best response was recorded as complete response, partial response or progressive disease. Method: immunoSEQ multiplex PCR; TCRdb's copy keeps in-frame clones and lacks some. The sample holds roughly 9,000 clones, about three quarters seen once. Germline assignment: CDR1 SGHTA and CDR2 FQGNSA. The CDR3 is 17 amino acids. Trimming cost V 0 bases and J 4 bases; bases outside gene matches: 9. The record originates from a study of PD-1 blockade in classical Hodgkin lymphoma. Overall study findings and caveats: Newly diagnosed patients were reported to exhibit reduced baseline TCR diversity relative to healthy donors.

The rearrangement links TRBV7-2 to TRBJ2-7, with 10 bases fitting TRBD2. The sample here was CD4+ T cells from blood, taken before the fourth cycle of nivolumab. The sequence derives from a human donor with classical Hodgkin lymphoma. CDR3 nucleotide sequence: TGTGCCAGCAGCTTAGCGGTAAGGACTAGCGGATCGTACGAGCAGTACTTC. It encodes CASSLAVRTSGSYEQYF.